A selection of T cell receptor beta chains follows, all from one sample in a study of cytomegalovirus exposure and HLA in healthy donors. Sequencing used immunoSEQ multiplex PCR; TCRdb keeps in-frame clones, though not all of them. The sample records about 90,000 clones, 65% to 80% being singletons. Material: PBMCs. All receptors derive from a woman aged 18-29 years in good health and CMV-seropositive. Both conserved end residues are part of each CDR3. D genes are given only for firm matches. The size of a clone is reported for some rows only, either as once, few or many, or as a class for expanded clones.

D gene: NA
J gene: TRBJ2-6
clone size: NA
V gene: TRBV7-9
CDR3 DNA: TGTGCCAGCGCCGGGAGAGGGCCCGGGGCCAACGTCCTGACTTTC
CDR3 protein: CASAGRGPGANVLTF

D gene: TRBD1
J gene: TRBJ2-5
clone size: NA
V gene: TRBV7-2
CDR3 DNA: TGTGCCAGCAGCTCCCCCCTCCGGGACAGACAGAAGGCCCAGTACTTC
CDR3 protein: CASSSPLRDRQKAQYF

D gene: NA
J gene: TRBJ1-2
clone size: NA
V gene: TRBV4-3
CDR3 DNA: TGCGCCAGCAGCCAAGAGCGGAACAGGATATCGGTATATGGCTACACCTTC
CDR3 protein: CASSQERNRISVYGYTF

D gene: NA
J gene: TRBJ1-1
clone size: NA
V gene: TRBV4-3
CDR3 DNA: TGCGCCAGCAGCCAAGCGGGAGGCAGTGAAGCTTTCTTT
CDR3 protein: CASSQAGGSEAFF

D gene: NA
J gene: TRBJ2-7
clone size: NA
V gene: TRBV7-6
CDR3 DNA: TGTGCCAGCAGCTTGCGAGGGGGAAGCTCCTACGAGCAGTACTTC
CDR3 protein: CASSLRGGSSYEQYF

D gene: NA
J gene: TRBJ2-7
clone size: once
V gene: TRBV6-5
CDR3 DNA: TGTGCCAGCAGTTCCCCGGGAACCTACGAGCAGTACTTC
CDR3 protein: CASSSPGTYEQYF

D gene: NA
J gene: TRBJ1-4
clone size: NA
V gene: TRBV7-9
CDR3 DNA: TGTTCCAGCAGCTTACCCAGGACAGCCGGAGGTGAAAAACTGTTTTTT
CDR3 protein: CSSSLPRTAGGEKLFF

D gene: NA
J gene: TRBJ2-7
clone size: NA
V gene: TRBV9
CDR3 DNA: TGTGCCAGCAGCGCCGCGGGTGTGGCAGGCGAGCAGTACTTC
CDR3 protein: CASSAAGVAGEQYF

D gene: TRBD1
J gene: TRBJ1-6
clone size: NA
V gene: TRBV7-9
CDR3 DNA: TGTGCCAGCAGCCCACCGGGACAGGGGGCCCGCTTTCACTTT
CDR3 protein: CASSPPGQGARFHF

D gene: TRBD1
J gene: TRBJ1-2
clone size: NA
V gene: TRBV13
CDR3 DNA: TGTGCCAGCAGCTGGGACAGGGGGCGATTCGGCTACACCTTC
CDR3 protein: CASSWDRGRFGYTF

D gene: NA
J gene: TRBJ1-1
clone size: NA
V gene: TRBV5-4
CDR3 DNA: TGTGCCAGCAGCAAGGGAGGCGGACCCCCGAACACTGAAGCTTTCTTT
CDR3 protein: CASSKGGGPPNTEAFF

D gene: NA
J gene: TRBJ2-7
clone size: few
V gene: TRBV5-1
CDR3 DNA: TGCGCCAGCAGCTTGGGACTGCCCAGCTCCTACGAGCAGTACTTC
CDR3 protein: CASSLGLPSSYEQYF

D gene: TRBD2
J gene: TRBJ2-1
clone size: few
V gene: TRBV7-2
CDR3 DNA: TGTGCCAGCAGCTTAGCGGGAGGGCGATTCAATGAGCAGTTCTTC
CDR3 protein: CASSLAGGRFNEQFF

D gene: TRBD2
J gene: TRBJ2-1
clone size: NA
V gene: TRBV9
CDR3 DNA: TGTGCCAGCAGCGTCGGGACTAGCGGGTACAATGAGCAGTTCTTC
CDR3 protein: CASSVGTSGYNEQFF

D gene: TRBD1
J gene: TRBJ1-4
clone size: once
V gene: TRBV4-3
CDR3 DNA: TGCGCCAGCAGCCAAGATAGGGGGCGGAAACTGTTTTTT
CDR3 protein: CASSQDRGRKLFF

D gene: NA
J gene: TRBJ1-1
clone size: NA
V gene: TRBV11-3
CDR3 DNA: TGTGCCAGCAGCTTGCGGGGAGGTACTGAAGCTTTCTTT
CDR3 protein: CASSLRGGTEAFF

D gene: TRBD2
J gene: TRBJ2-5
clone size: NA
V gene: TRBV4-2
CDR3 DNA: TGTGCCAGCAGCCAAGCTAAGACTAGCCCGCAGACCCAGTACTTC
CDR3 protein: CASSQAKTSPQTQYF

D gene: NA
J gene: TRBJ2-2
clone size: once
V gene: TRBV11-2
CDR3 DNA: TGTGCCAGCAGCTACGGACTGGGCACCGGGGAGCTGTTTTTT
CDR3 protein: CASSYGLGTGELFF